This T cell receptor (beta chain) was captured by sequencing in a study of shared clonotypes between healthy human individuals. Germline CDR1 SGHTA, CDR2 FQGNSA. There are 17 residues in the CDR3. V was pared by 2 bases and J by 1 base, with 5 bases of the junction left unmatched. Libraries were prepared by immunoSEQ multiplex PCR; TCRdb keeps only in-frame clonotypes and omits some of them. Of millions of clones detected, more than 90% appear once; the ten largest clones hold 0.11% to 0.15%. This clonotype was obtained from a young man in good health. Material: naive CD4+ T cells sorted from blood. Subset indicated: CD45RA+ positively selected. The chain links TRBV7-2 to TRBJ2-2, with 9 positions matching TRBD1. This CDR3 reads CASSLYGTGRNTGELFF. For the CDR3, the DNA is TGTGCCAGCAGCTTATACGGGACAGGGAGGAACACCGGGGAGCTGTTTTTT.